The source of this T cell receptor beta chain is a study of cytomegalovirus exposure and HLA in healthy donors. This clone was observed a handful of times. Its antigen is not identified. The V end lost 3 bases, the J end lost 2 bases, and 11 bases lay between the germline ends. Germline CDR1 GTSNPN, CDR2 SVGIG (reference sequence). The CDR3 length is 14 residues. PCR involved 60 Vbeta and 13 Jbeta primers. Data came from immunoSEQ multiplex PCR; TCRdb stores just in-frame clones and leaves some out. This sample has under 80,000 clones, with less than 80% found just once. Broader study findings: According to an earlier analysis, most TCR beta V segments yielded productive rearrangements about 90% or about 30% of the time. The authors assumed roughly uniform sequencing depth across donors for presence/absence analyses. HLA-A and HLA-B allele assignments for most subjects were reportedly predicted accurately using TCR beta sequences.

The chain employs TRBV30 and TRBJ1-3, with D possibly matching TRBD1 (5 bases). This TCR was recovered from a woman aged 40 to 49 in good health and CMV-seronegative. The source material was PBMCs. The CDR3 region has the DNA TGTGCCTGGAGGGCAGGGTCTCCTGGAAACACCATATATTTT. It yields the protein CAWRAGSPGNTIYF.